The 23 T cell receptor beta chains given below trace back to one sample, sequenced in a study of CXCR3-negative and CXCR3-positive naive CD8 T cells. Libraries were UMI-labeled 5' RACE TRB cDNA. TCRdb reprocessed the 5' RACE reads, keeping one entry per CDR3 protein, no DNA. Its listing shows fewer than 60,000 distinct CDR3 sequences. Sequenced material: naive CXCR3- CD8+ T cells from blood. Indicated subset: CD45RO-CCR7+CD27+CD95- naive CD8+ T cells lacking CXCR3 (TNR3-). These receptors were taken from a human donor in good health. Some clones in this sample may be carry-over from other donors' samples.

The CDR3 reads CASSLGTSGTQETQYF. The chain carries TRBV18 and TRBJ2-5; TCRdb reports TRBD2, a call that lacks DNA to check it against. The germline gives CDR1 KGHSH, CDR2 LQKENI. This CDR3 contains 16 residues.

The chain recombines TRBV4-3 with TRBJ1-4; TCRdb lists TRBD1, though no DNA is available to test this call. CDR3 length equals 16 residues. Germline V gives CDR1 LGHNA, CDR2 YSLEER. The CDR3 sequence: CASSQVTGQKNEKLFF.

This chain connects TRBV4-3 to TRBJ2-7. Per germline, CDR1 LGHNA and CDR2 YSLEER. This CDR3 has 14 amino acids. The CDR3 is CASSQDRAGYEQYF.

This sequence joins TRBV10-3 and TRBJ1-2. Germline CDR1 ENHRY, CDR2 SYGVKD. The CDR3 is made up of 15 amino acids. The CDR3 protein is CAITEPAEGMYGYTF.

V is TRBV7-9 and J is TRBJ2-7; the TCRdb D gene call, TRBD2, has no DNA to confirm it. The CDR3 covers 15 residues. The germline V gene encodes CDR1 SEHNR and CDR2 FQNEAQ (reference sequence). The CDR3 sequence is CASSFSWTLAQEQYF. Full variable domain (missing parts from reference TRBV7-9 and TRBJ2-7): DTGVSQNPRHKITKRGQNVTFRCDPISEHNRLYWYRQTLGQGPEFLTYFQNEAQLEKSRLLSDRFSAERPKGSFSTLEIQRTEQGDSAMYLCASSFSWTLAQEQYFGPGTRLTVT.

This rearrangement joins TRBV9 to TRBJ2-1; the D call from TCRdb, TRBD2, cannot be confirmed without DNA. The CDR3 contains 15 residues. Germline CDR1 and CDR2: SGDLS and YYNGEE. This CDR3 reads CASSATSGRRSEQFF.

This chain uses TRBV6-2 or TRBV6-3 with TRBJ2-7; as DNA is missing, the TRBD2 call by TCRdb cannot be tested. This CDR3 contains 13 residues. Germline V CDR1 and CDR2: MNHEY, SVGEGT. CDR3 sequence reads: CASRTPASYEQYF.

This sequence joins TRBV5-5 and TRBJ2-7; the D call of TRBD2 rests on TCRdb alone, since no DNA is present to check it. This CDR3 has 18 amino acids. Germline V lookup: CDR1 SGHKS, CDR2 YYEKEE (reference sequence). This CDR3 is CASSLEGSWTVIFSEQYF.

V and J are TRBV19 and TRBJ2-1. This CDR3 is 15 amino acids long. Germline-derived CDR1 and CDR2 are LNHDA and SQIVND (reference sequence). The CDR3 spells CASNQDGSSYNEQFF. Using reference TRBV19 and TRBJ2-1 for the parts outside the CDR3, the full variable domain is DGGITQSPKYLFRKEGQNVTLSCEQNLNHDAMYWYRQDPGQGLRLIYYSQIVNDFQKGDIAEGYSVSREKKESFPLTVTSAQKNPTAFYLCASNQDGSSYNEQFFGPGTRLTVL.

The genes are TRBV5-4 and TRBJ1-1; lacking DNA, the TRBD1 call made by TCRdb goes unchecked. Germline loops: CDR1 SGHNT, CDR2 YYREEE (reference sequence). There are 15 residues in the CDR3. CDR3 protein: CASSPYPEEDTEAFF.

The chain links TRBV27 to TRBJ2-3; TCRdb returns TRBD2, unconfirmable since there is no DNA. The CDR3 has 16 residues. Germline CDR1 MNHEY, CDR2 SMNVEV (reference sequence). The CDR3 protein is CASSLIGAGPTDTQYF.

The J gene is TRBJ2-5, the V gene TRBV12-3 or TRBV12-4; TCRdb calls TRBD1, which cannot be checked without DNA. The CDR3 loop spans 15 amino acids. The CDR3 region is CASSPEYSPGETQYF.

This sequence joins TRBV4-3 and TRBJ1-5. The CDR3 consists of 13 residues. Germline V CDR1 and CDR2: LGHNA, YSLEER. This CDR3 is CASSRIVNQPQHF.

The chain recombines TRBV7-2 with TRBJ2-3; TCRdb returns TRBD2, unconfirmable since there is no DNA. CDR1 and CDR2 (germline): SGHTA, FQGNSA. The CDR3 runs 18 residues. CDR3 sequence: CASSLAVIGLAGADTQYF. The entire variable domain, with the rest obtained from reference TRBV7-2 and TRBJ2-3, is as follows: GAGVSQSPSNKVTEKGKDVELRCDPISGHTALYWYRQSLGQGLEFLIYFQGNSAPDKSGLPSDRFSAERTGGSVSTLTIQRTQQEDSAVYLCASSLAVIGLAGADTQYFGPGTRLTVL.

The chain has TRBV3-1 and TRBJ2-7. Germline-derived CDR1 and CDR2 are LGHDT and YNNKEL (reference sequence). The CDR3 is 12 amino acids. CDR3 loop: CASSQEFHEQYF.

The CDR3 sequence: CASSQPGTGVHEQYF. The chain joins TRBV3-1 to TRBJ2-7; TCRdb selects TRBD1, and the lack of DNA leaves this call unchecked. The CDR3 consists of 15 residues. The germline CDR1 and CDR2 sequences are LGHDT and YNNKEL (reference sequence).

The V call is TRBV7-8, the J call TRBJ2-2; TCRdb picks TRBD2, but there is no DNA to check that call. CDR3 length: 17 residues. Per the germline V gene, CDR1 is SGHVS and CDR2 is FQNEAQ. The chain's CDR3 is CASTVSAGGASTGELFF.

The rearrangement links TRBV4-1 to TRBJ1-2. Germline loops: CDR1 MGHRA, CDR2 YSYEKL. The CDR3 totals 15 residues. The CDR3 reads CASSQTRGHSYGYTF.

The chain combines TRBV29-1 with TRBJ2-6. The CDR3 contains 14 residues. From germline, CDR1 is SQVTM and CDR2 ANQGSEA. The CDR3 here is CSAVDSSGANVLTF.

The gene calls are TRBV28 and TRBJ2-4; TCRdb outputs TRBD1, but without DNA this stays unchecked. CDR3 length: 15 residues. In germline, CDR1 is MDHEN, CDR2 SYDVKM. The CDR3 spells CASSPSGGSGNIQYF.

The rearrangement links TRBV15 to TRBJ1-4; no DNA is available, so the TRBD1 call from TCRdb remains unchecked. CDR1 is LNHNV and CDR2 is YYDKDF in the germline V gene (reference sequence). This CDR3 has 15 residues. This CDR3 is CATSSDRGLNEKLFF.

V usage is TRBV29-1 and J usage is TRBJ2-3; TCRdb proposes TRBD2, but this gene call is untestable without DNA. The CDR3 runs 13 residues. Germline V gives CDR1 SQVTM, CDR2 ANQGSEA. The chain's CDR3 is CSVVGGEVDTQYF.

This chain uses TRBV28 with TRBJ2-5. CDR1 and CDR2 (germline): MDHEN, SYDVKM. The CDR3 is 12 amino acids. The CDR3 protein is CASSLREETQYF.